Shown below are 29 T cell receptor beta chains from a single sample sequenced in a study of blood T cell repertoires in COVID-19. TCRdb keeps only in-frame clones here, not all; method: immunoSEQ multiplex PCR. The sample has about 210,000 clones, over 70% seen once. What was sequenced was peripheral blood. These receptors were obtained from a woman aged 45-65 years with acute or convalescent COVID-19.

The CDR3 nucleotides are TGTGCCTGGACCCATAATCAATACTACGGCAGCTCGGAAACTGAAGCTTTCTTT. This encodes CAWTHNQYYGSSETEAFF. This sequence joins TRBV30 and TRBJ1-1; no definite D call. Germline V lookup: CDR1 GTSNPN, CDR2 SVGIG (reference sequence). This CDR3 spans 18 amino acids. The V end was cut by 4 bases, the J end by 5 bases, with 29 bases between.

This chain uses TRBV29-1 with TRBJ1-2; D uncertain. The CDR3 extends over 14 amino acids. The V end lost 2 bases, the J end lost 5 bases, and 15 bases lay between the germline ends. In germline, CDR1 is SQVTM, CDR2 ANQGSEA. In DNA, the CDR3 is TGCAGCGTTGAACCGGGGTCGGAGCCTTATGGCTACACCTTC. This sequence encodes CSVEPGSEPYGYTF. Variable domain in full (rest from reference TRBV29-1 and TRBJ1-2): SAVISQKPSRDICQRGTSLTIQCQVDSQVTMMFWYRQQPGQSLTLIATANQGSEATYESGFVIDKFPISRPNLTFSTLTVSNMSPEDSSIYLCSVEPGSEPYGYTFGSGTRLTVV.

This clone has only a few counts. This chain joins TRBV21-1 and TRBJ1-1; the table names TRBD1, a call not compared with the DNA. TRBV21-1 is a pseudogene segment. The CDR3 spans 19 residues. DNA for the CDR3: TGTGCCAGCAGCTACATCCGAGACAGGGTTGGAGGGCAAGACACTGAAGCTTTCTTT. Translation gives CASSYIRDRVGGQDTEAFF.

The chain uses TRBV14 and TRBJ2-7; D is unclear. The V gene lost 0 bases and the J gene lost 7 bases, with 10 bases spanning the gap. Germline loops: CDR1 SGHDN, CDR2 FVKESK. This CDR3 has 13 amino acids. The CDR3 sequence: CASSQERFFEQYF. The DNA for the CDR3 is TGTGCCAGCAGCCAAGAGAGGTTTTTTGAGCAGTACTTC.

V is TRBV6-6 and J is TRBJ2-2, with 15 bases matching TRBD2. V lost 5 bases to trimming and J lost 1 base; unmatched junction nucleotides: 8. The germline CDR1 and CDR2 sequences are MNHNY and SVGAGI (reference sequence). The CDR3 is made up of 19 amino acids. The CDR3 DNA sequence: TGTGCCAGCAGTCCTTGGACTAGCGGGAGGGCTATGAACACCGGGGAGCTGTTTTTT. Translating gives CASSPWTSGRAMNTGELFF.

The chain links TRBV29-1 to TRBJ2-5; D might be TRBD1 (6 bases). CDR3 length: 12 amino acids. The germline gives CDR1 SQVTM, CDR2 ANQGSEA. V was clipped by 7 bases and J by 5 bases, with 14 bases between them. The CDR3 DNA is TGCAGCGGCACAGGGTTGTTCGAGACCCAGTACTTC. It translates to CSGTGLFETQYF.

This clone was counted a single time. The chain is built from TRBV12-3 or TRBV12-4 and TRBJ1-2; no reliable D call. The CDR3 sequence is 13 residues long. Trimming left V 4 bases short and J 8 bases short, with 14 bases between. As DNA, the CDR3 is TGTGCCAGCAGTTCCTCGGCCTTGAGGGGCTACACCTTC. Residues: CASSSSALRGYTF.

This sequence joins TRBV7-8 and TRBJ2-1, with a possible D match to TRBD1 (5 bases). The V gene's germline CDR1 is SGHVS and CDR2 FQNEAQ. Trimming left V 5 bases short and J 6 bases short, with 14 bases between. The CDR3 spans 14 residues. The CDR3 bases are TGTGCCAGCAGCCCAACCGACAGAACCAATGAGCAGTTCTTC. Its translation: CASSPTDRTNEQFF.

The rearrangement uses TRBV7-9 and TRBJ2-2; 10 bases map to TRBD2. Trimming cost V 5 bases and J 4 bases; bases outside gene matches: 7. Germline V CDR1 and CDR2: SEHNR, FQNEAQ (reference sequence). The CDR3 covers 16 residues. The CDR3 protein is CASSPQTSGSTGELFF. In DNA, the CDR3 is TGTGCCAGCAGCCCCCAGACTAGCGGGTCCACCGGGGAGCTGTTTTTT.

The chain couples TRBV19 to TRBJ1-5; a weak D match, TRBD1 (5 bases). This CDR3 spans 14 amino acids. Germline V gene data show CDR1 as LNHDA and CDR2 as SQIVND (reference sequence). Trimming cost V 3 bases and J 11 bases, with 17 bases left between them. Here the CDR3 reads CASSIGDSLAAQHF. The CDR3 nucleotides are TGTGCCAGTAGTATTGGCGACAGTTTAGCGGCCCAGCATTTT.

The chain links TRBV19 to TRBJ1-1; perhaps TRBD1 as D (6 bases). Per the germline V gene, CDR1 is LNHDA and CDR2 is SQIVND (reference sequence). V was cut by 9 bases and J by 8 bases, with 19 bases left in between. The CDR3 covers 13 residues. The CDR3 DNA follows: TGTGCCAGCGTTCAAGCCTCCGGGACAGAAGCTTTCTTT. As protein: CASVQASGTEAFF. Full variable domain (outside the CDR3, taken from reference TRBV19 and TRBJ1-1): DGGITQSPKYLFRKEGQNVTLSCEQNLNHDAMYWYRQDPGQGLRLIYYSQIVNDFQKGDIAEGYSVSREKKESFPLTVTSAQKNPTAFYLCASVQASGTEAFFGQGTRLTVV.

In DNA form, the CDR3 reads TGTGCCAGCAGCGTGGCGGGCGGGAGAACCTACGAGCAGTACTTC. Translation: CASSVAGGRTYEQYF. This sequence joins TRBV9 and TRBJ2-7; 7 bases align to TRBD2. The CDR3 covers 15 residues. V was clipped by 2 bases and J by 2 bases; unmatched bases: 7. Germline-derived CDR1 and CDR2 are SGDLS and YYNGEE.

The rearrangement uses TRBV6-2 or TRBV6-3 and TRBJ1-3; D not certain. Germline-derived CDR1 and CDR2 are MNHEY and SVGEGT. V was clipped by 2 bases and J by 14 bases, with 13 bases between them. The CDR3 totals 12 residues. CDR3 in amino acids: CASSYSLKAVYF. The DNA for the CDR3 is TGTGCCAGCAGTTACAGCCTCAAAGCCGTATATTTT.

CDR3 sequence: CASSQGPSGGVAYNEQFF. In DNA, the CDR3 is TGTGCCAGCAGCCAAGGCCCATCGGGGGGAGTCGCCTACAATGAGCAGTTCTTC. The rearrangement uses TRBV3-1 (or the pseudogene TRBV3-2) and TRBJ2-1; 7 bases fit TRBD2. Germline trimming cut 1 base from V and 2 bases from J; bases unmatched to any gene: 11. This CDR3 region has 18 residues. In germline, CDR1 is LGHDT, CDR2 YNNKEL (reference sequence).

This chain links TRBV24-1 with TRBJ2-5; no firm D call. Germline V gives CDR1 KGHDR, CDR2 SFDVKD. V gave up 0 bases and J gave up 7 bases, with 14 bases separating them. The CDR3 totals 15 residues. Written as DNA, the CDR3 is TGTGCCACCAGTGATTTGGATCTGAGCCTCGGGACCCAGTACTTC. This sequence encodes CATSDLDLSLGTQYF.

CDR3 coding DNA: TGTGCCAGCAGTGAGGAGAGAAGCCCTAGCACAGATACGCAGTATTTT. Translated, it gives CASSEERSPSTDTQYF. The V call is TRBV25-1, the J call TRBJ2-3; D is unclear. The V gene lost 3 bases and the J gene lost 0 bases, with 13 bases spanning the gap. There are 16 residues in the CDR3. Germline CDR1 reads MGHDK; CDR2 reads SYGVNS.

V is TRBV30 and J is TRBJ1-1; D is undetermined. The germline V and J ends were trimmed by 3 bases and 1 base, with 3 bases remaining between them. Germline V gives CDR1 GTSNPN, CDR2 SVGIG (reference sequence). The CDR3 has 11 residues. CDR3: CAWRRNTEAFF. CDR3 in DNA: TGTGCCTGGAGGAGGAACACTGAAGCTTTCTTT.

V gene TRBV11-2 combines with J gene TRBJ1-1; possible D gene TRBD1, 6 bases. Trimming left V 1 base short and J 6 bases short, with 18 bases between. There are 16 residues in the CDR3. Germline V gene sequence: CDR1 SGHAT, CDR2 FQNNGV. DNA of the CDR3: TGTGCCAGCAGCTTAGGGATCGGGACAATGCGAGCTGAAGCTTTCTTT. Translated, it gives CASSLGIGTMRAEAFF.

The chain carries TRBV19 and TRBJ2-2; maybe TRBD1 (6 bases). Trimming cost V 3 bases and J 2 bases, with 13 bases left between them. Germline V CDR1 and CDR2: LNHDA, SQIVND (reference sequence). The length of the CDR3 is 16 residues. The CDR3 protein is CASSMWSGGNTGELFF. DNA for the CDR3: TGTGCCAGTAGTATGTGGTCTGGGGGCAACACCGGGGAGCTGTTTTTT.

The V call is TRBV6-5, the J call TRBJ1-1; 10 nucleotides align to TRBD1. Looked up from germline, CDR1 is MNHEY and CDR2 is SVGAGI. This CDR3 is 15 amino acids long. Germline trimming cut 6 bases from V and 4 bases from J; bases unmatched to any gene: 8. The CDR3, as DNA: TGTGCCAGCAGCCCCCGATGGGACAGGGGCACTGAAGCTTTCTTT. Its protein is CASSPRWDRGTEAFF.

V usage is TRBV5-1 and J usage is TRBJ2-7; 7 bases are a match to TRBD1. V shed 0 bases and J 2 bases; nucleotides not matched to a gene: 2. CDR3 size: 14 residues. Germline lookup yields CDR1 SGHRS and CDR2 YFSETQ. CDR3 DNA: TGCGCCAGCAGCTTGGCACAGGGGCCCTACGAGCAGTACTTC. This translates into CASSLAQGPYEQYF.

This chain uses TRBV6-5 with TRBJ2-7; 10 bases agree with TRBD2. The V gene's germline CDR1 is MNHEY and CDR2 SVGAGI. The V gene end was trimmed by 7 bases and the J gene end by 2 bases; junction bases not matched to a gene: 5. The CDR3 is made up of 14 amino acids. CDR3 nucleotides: TGTGCCAGCACCAGAGCGGGAGGGCCCTACGAGCAGTACTTC. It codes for CASTRAGGPYEQYF.

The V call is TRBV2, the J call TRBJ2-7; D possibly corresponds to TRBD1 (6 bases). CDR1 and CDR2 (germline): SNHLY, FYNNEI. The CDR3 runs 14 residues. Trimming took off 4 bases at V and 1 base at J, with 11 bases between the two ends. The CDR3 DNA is TGTGCCAGCAGTGTTGGGACACTATCCTACGAGCAGTACTTC. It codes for CASSVGTLSYEQYF.

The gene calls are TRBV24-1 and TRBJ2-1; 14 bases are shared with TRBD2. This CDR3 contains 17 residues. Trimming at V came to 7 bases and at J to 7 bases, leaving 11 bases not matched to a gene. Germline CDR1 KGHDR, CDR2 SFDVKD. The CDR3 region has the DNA TGTGCCACCAGGAGCTCCCCTGGGACTAGCGGGAGTAATGAGCAGTTCTTC. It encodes CATRSSPGTSGSNEQFF.

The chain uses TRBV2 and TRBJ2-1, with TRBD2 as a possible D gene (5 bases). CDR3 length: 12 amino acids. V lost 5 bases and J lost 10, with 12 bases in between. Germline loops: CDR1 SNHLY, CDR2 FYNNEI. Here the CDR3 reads CASSPASIEQFF. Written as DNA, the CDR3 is TGTGCCAGCAGTCCCGCTAGCATCGAGCAGTTCTTC.

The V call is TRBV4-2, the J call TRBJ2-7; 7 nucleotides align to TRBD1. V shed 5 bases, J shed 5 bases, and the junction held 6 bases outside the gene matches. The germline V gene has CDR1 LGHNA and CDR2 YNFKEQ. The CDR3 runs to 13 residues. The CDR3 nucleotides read TGTGCCAGCAGCTTCTTTACAGGGGACGAGCAGTACTTC. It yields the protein CASSFFTGDEQYF.

CDR3 coding DNA: TGTGCCAGCAGCCCCGAGGAGACTGACGGCTCCTACGAGCAGTACTTC. It encodes CASSPEETDGSYEQYF. This sequence joins TRBV6-6 and TRBJ2-7; D not resolved. Trimming removed 6 bases from V and 0 bases from J, with 18 bases in between. CDR3 length equals 16 residues. Germline CDR1 MNHNY, CDR2 SVGAGI (reference sequence).

CDR3 nucleotide sequence: TGTGCCAGCAGCTTAACCCTGGGCCGCACCGGGGAGCTGTTTTTT. This codes for CASSLTLGRTGELFF. This chain joins TRBV7-6 and TRBJ2-2; no firm D call. This CDR3 has 15 amino acids. V was shortened by 2 bases and J by 4 bases, with 11 bases between the two germline ends. Germline CDR1 SGHVS, CDR2 FNYEAQ.

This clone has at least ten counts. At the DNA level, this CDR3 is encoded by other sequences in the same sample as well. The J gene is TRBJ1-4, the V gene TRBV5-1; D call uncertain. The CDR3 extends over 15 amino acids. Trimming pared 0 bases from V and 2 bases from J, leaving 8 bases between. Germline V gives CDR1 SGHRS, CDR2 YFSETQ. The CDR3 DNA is TGCGCCAGCAGCTTGGGCGGAAGGACTAATGAAAAACTGTTTTTT. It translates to CASSLGGRTNEKLFF.